This T cell receptor (beta chain) was sequenced in a study of cytomegalovirus exposure and HLA in healthy donors. Study conclusions and caveats: What a later analysis reportedly showed was that an Asian-associated ancestry cluster had fewer N-insertions than the roughly 670-donor mean. Most TCR sequences proved rare, with some public TCRs found in many donors.

PCR used 60 Vbeta primers and 13 Jbeta primers. As handled by the study authors: In a later analysis, 80 million or so unique TCR beta chains included roughly 11 million shared by two or more donors. The protocol was immunoSEQ multiplex PCR, while the TCRdb copy is restricted to in-frame clones and leaves out a portion. Clonal size and the V and J genes are those of that table, whereas D and trimming came from the DNA. The sample shows about 250,000 clones, roughly 80% of them seen only once. This clone showed up just a few times. Its antigen is as yet unknown. Germline V lookup: CDR1 MDHEN, CDR2 SYDVKM. This CDR3 comprises 17 residues. V gave up 7 bases and J gave up 4 bases; unmatched junction bases: 14.

The J gene is TRBJ2-7, the V gene TRBV28, with TRBD2 matching over 12 bases. The clonotype was recovered from a girl aged 2-15 years in good health and CMV-seronegative. The sample taken for sequencing was PBMCs. The CDR3 DNA is TGTGCCAGCACGACTAGCGGGGGCCCCCTTTTTTCGTACGAGCAGTACTTC. Protein product: CASTTSGGPLFSYEQYF.